This entry lists 30 T cell receptor beta chains sequenced from one sample in a study of blood T cell repertoires in COVID-19. The data were produced by immunoSEQ multiplex PCR, yet TCRdb's version contains in-frame clones alone and is incomplete. The sample contains 150,000 to 200,000 clones, 86% of which appear only once. Sequenced sample: peripheral blood. Receptors originate from a man in his sixties or seventies with acute or convalescent COVID-19.

This chain uses TRBV28 with TRBJ2-1; TRBD1 agrees at 8 bases. This CDR3 is built from 16 residues. V shed 8 bases, J shed 6 bases, and the junction held 15 bases outside the gene matches. Germline V gene lookup returns CDR1 MDHEN and CDR2 SYDVKM. The CDR3 reads CASAPPGGPTFNEQFF. The CDR3 DNA sequence: TGTGCCAGCGCCCCCCCAGGGGGCCCAACTTTCAATGAGCAGTTCTTC. Together with reference TRBV28 and TRBJ2-1, the CDR3 gives the full variable domain: DVKVTQSSRYLVKRTGEKVFLECVQDMDHENMFWYRQDPGLGLRLIYFSYDVKMKEKGDIPEGYSVSREKKERFSLILESASTNQTSMYLCASAPPGGPTFNEQFFGPGTRLTVL.

The V gene is TRBV2, the J gene TRBJ1-6, with D possibly being TRBD1 (6 bases). V was shortened by 5 bases and J by 10 bases, with 12 bases between the two germline ends. Germline V gene lookup returns CDR1 SNHLY and CDR2 FYNNEI. CDR3 size: 13 residues. CDR3 sequence reads: CASSSARGSPLHF. CDR3 DNA: TGTGCCAGCAGTTCGGCGAGGGGGTCACCCCTCCACTTT. The variable domain in full, with the rest retrieved from reference TRBV2 and TRBJ1-6, is EPEVTQTPSHQVTQMGQEVILRCVPISNHLYFYWYRQILGQKVEFLVSFYNNEISEKSEIFDDQFSVERPDGSNFTLKIRSTKLEDSAMYFCASSSARGSPLHFGNGTRLTVT.

This clone was recorded once. The chain links TRBV5-5 to TRBJ1-5; D gene ambiguous. V was trimmed by 3 bases and J by 4 bases, leaving 26 bases between them. CDR1 is SGHKS and CDR2 is YYEKEE in the germline V gene (reference sequence). There are 19 residues in the CDR3. The CDR3 reads CASSSTPLRGISDNQPQHF. CDR3 in DNA: TGTGCCAGCAGCTCCACACCACTCCGAGGAATTTCGGATAATCAGCCCCAGCATTTT.

The J gene is TRBJ1-1, the V gene TRBV2; D is perhaps TRBD1 (5 bases). Germline values: CDR1 SNHLY, CDR2 FYNNEI. V lost 11 bases, J lost 6 bases, and 16 bases lay in between. CDR3 length: 12 amino acids. As DNA, the CDR3 is TGTGCCTCCAGGGAGGGTTGGGCTGAAGCTTTCTTT. The encoded protein is CASREGWAEAFF.

This clone was seen repeatedly, ten times or more. The genes are TRBV30 and TRBJ1-2, with TRBD1 identical over 9 bases. The V gene's germline CDR1 is GTSNPN and CDR2 SVGIG (reference sequence). V lost 3 bases to trimming and J lost 8 bases; unmatched junction nucleotides: 7. The CDR3 totals 13 residues. The CDR3 sequence: CAWSSQGAKGYTF. The CDR3 nucleotides read TGTGCCTGGAGCTCACAGGGGGCTAAGGGCTACACCTTC. The full variable domain, completed using reference TRBV30 and TRBJ1-2, is SQTIHQWPATLVQPVGSPLSLECTVEGTSNPNLYWYRQAAGRGLQLLFYSVGIGQISSEVPQNLSASRPQDRQFILSSKKLLLSDSGFYLCAWSSQGAKGYTFGSGTRLTVV.

This clone was detected only a few times. V is TRBV5-1 and J is TRBJ1-2, with a possible D match to TRBD1 (5 bases). Trimming removed 4 bases from V and 6 bases from J, with 13 bases in between. The CDR3 runs 13 residues. The germline gives CDR1 SGHRS, CDR2 YFSETQ. CDR3 DNA: TGCGCCAGCAGCCCGGGGGAAACGGATGGCTACACCTTC. Its protein product is CASSPGETDGYTF.

V is TRBV10-3 and J is TRBJ2-1; D is possibly TRBD2 (5 bases). Germline V lookup: CDR1 ENHRY, CDR2 SYGVKD. The CDR3 is made up of 14 amino acids. V was shortened by 3 bases and J by 1 base, with 7 bases between the two germline ends. CDR3 loop: CAISDGVSYNEQFF. CDR3 bases: TGTGCCATCAGTGACGGGGTATCCTACAATGAGCAGTTCTTC.

J is TRBJ2-1 and V is TRBV10-1; 8 bases match TRBD2. The V gene end was trimmed by 3 bases and the J gene end by 6 bases; junction bases not matched to a gene: 4. CDR3 length: 14 residues. Looked up from germline, CDR1 is WNHNN and CDR2 is SYGVQD (reference sequence). The CDR3 protein is CASSDGTRVNEQFF. Written as DNA, the CDR3 is TGCGCCAGCAGTGACGGGACTAGGGTCAATGAGCAGTTCTTC.

This clone was seen a few times. V and J are TRBV4-1 and TRBJ2-1, with D unresolved. V lost 4 bases, J lost 0 bases, and 10 bases lay in between. This CDR3 is 15 amino acids long. Germline CDR1 and CDR2: MGHRA and YSYEKL. This CDR3 reads CASSPSSSSYNEQFF. DNA for the CDR3: TGCGCCAGCAGCCCATCGTCGAGCTCCTACAATGAGCAGTTCTTC.

The chain couples TRBV5-1 to TRBJ2-3, with 7 bases identical to TRBD1. V lost 1 base to trimming and J lost 4 bases; unmatched junction nucleotides: 6. Germline CDR1 is SGHRS and CDR2 is YFSETQ. The CDR3 has 15 amino acids. In DNA, the CDR3 is TGCGCCAGCAGCTTGTGGGCAGGGGGACCAGATACGCAGTATTTT. It encodes CASSLWAGGPDTQYF.

This clone was detected only once. This sequence joins TRBV6-2 or TRBV6-3 and TRBJ1-1; D is uncertain. CDR1 MNHEY and CDR2 SVGEGT come from the germline V gene. CDR3 size: 15 residues. V was clipped by 5 bases and J by 1 base, with 14 bases between them. In nucleotides, the CDR3 is TGTGCCAGCAGTCTGTCCCGCGAGGGGAACACTGAAGCTTTCTTT. Protein sequence: CASSLSREGNTEAFF.

This rearrangement joins TRBV2 to TRBJ1-5, with 8 bases aligning to TRBD1. Unmatched junction bases numbered 5, after V lost 6 bases and J lost 7 bases. CDR3 length: 13 residues. Germline assignment: CDR1 SNHLY and CDR2 FYNNEI. The CDR3 DNA reads as TGTGCCAGCAGGTTGGACAGGGACCAGCCCCAGCATTTT. It is translated as CASRLDRDQPQHF. The whole variable domain, remainder taken from reference TRBV2 and TRBJ1-5, is EPEVTQTPSHQVTQMGQEVILRCVPISNHLYFYWYRQILGQKVEFLVSFYNNEISEKSEIFDDQFSVERPDGSNFTLKIRSTKLEDSAMYFCASRLDRDQPQHFGDGTRLSIL.

The chain carries TRBV6-5 and TRBJ1-2, with TRBD1 matching 7 bases. The germline V gene has CDR1 MNHEY and CDR2 SVGAGI. The J segment lost 5 bases and the V segment lost 7 bases, leaving 7 bases of the junction unmatched. This CDR3 comprises 13 residues. In DNA, the CDR3 is TGTGCCAGCACCCCCGGGACAGCTTATGGCTACACCTTC. Amino acids: CASTPGTAYGYTF.

The rearrangement joins TRBV27 to TRBJ2-1; 9 nucleotides agree with TRBD2. The CDR3 length is 14 residues. Trimming removed 7 bases from V and 6 bases from J; junction bases left unmatched: 7. Germline V CDR1 and CDR2: MNHEY, SMNVEV (reference sequence). CDR3 nucleotide sequence: TGTGCCAGCACCCCCGCGGGGGGGAGCAATGAGCAGTTCTTC. Protein sequence: CASTPAGGSNEQFF.

The CDR3 DNA follows: TGTGCCAGCAGCTCCTCGACAGGGGTGAGACAAAAACTGTTTTTT. Its translation: CASSSSTGVRQKLFF. The chain links TRBV7-3 to TRBJ1-4; 8 nucleotides agree with TRBD1. V trimming: 4 bases; J trimming: 9 bases; junction bases outside the gene matches: 10. The CDR3 has 15 amino acids. CDR1 is SGHTA and CDR2 is FQGTGA in the germline V gene.

The rearrangement joins TRBV6-5 to TRBJ1-1; D call uncertain. The V gene lost 10 bases and the J gene lost 8 bases, with 23 bases spanning the gap. Germline CDR1 MNHEY, CDR2 SVGAGI. CDR3 length: 14 residues. The CDR3, as DNA: TGTGCCACCCGCCCATCCGGTCTTGTTAACGAAGCTTTCTTT. Amino acid sequence: CATRPSGLVNEAFF.

The rearrangement joins TRBV2 to TRBJ2-5; a weak D match, TRBD2 (5 bases). CDR3 length: 13 amino acids. Germline values: CDR1 SNHLY, CDR2 FYNNEI. With 5 bases removed from V and 2 bases from J, the gap between germline ends came to 9 bases. The CDR3 protein is CASSSGTQETQYF. The CDR3 region has the DNA TGTGCCAGCAGTAGCGGCACTCAAGAGACCCAGTACTTC.

This rearrangement joins TRBV28 to TRBJ1-4, with a tentative D call TRBD1 (5 bases). Trimming took 7 bases from V and 3 from J, leaving 12 bases between them. Germline CDR1 and CDR2: MDHEN and SYDVKM. This CDR3 region has 14 residues. CDR3 sequence: CASKRRAPNEKLFF. CDR3 DNA sequence: TGTGCCAGCAAACGCAGGGCTCCTAATGAAAAACTGTTTTTT.

V gene TRBV4-3 combines with J gene TRBJ1-6; D may be TRBD1 (5 bases). V gave up 3 bases and J gave up 6 bases, with 9 bases separating them. Per germline, CDR1 LGHNA and CDR2 YSLEER. This CDR3 has 14 residues. CDR3 nucleotides: TGCGCCAGCAGCCAGCGGGACGGTAATTCACCCCTCCACTTT. Protein product: CASSQRDGNSPLHF.

V is TRBV24-1 and J is TRBJ1-4; D gene unclear. This CDR3 region has 12 residues. V shed 5 bases and J shed 10 bases, with 10 bases lying between them. Germline CDR1 is KGHDR and CDR2 is SFDVKD. The CDR3 sequence: CATSARRGKLFF. CDR3 bases: TGTGCCACCAGTGCGCGGCGGGGAAAACTGTTTTTT.

The rearrangement links TRBV7-9 to TRBJ2-7, with 7 bases that match TRBD2. V lost 10 bases, J lost 2 bases, and 5 bases stayed unmatched. This CDR3 is 12 amino acids long. The germline CDR1 and CDR2 sequences are SEHNR and FQNEAQ (reference sequence). CDR3 in amino acids: CAISRGAYEQYF. The CDR3 DNA reads TGTGCCATCTCTCGGGGGGCCTACGAGCAGTACTTC.

This clone has just one count. The J gene is TRBJ2-5, the V gene TRBV27; no clear D gene. This CDR3 contains 16 residues. Germline V gene sequence: CDR1 MNHEY, CDR2 SMNVEV (reference sequence). Trimming left V 2 bases short and J 0 bases short, with 13 bases between. This CDR3 reads CASSLRRARYQETQYF. The CDR3 coding sequence is TGTGCCAGCAGTTTAAGGAGAGCCCGATACCAAGAGACCCAGTACTTC.

V gene TRBV3-1 (or the pseudogene TRBV3-2) combines with J gene TRBJ1-3, with no clear D. Trimming cost V 5 bases and J 9 bases, with 14 bases left between them. The CDR3 totals 13 residues. Germline V gene sequence: CDR1 LGHDT, CDR2 YNNKEL (reference sequence). DNA of the CDR3: TGTGCCAGCAGCATACCCCGGGGTAGCACCATATATTTT. Protein: CASSIPRGSTIYF.

The genes are TRBV9 and TRBJ1-2, with TRBD1 matching 8 bases. Germline-derived CDR1 and CDR2 are SGDLS and YYNGEE. Germline trimming cut 6 bases from V and 2 bases from J; bases unmatched to any gene: 6. CDR3 size: 14 residues. The CDR3 DNA follows: TGTGCCAGCACGGTAGGACAGGGCAACTATGGCTACACCTTC. Translated: CASTVGQGNYGYTF.

V and J are TRBV19 and TRBJ2-1; TRBD2 matches at 9 bases. Looked up from germline, CDR1 is LNHDA and CDR2 is SQIVND (reference sequence). With V trimmed by 3 bases and J by 9 bases, 9 bases remained unmatched. The CDR3 sequence is 15 residues long. CDR3 loop: CASSMIAGGSGEQFF. CDR3 DNA sequence: TGTGCCAGTAGTATGATTGCGGGAGGGTCCGGTGAGCAGTTCTTC.

This chain links TRBV28 with TRBJ2-7, with 7 positions matching TRBD2. Germline V gene data show CDR1 as MDHEN and CDR2 as SYDVKM. CDR3 length: 12 amino acids. Trimming took 9 bases from V and 3 from J; bases not matched to a gene: 5. CDR3 sequence: CARILADYEQYF. CDR3 DNA: TGTGCCAGAATCCTAGCGGACTACGAGCAGTACTTC.

CDR3 amino acids: CASSSRVPWETQYF. The CDR3 DNA reads TGTGCCAGCAGTTCCCGGGTCCCCTGGGAGACCCAGTACTTC. The rearrangement joins TRBV27 to TRBJ2-5; no clear D gene. CDR3 length: 14 amino acids. V was trimmed by 4 bases and J by 5 bases, leaving 14 bases between them. Per germline, CDR1 MNHEY and CDR2 SMNVEV (reference sequence).

V gene TRBV24-1 combines with J gene TRBJ2-1; a possible D gene is TRBD2 (6 bases). Germline V lookup: CDR1 KGHDR, CDR2 SFDVKD. Trimming shortened V by 0 bases and J by 8 bases, and 10 bases separated the two germline ends. The CDR3 sequence is 14 residues long. The CDR3 sequence: CATSDLGWGDEQFF. CDR3 in DNA: TGTGCCACCAGTGATTTGGGTTGGGGGGATGAGCAGTTCTTC.

The V call is TRBV11-2, the J call TRBJ1-2; TRBD1 matches 7 bases. The junction had 8 bases not matched to a gene; V was cut back by 4 bases and J by 9 bases. The CDR3 loop spans 13 amino acids. Germline-derived CDR1 and CDR2 are SGHAT and FQNNGV. The CDR3 coding sequence is TGTGCCAGCAGCTACCAGCAGGGGGTTAGCTACACCTTC. It translates to CASSYQQGVSYTF.

The CDR3 DNA reads TGCGCCAGCAGCTTGGAAGGGGGAGACAGGGACTATGGCTACACCTTC. Translating it yields CASSLEGGDRDYGYTF. The J gene is TRBJ1-2, the V gene TRBV5-1, with 7 bases identical to TRBD1. The germline V gene has CDR1 SGHRS and CDR2 YFSETQ. The CDR3 totals 16 residues. After removal of 0 bases from V and 3 bases from J, the junction contained 8 bases not matched to a gene.